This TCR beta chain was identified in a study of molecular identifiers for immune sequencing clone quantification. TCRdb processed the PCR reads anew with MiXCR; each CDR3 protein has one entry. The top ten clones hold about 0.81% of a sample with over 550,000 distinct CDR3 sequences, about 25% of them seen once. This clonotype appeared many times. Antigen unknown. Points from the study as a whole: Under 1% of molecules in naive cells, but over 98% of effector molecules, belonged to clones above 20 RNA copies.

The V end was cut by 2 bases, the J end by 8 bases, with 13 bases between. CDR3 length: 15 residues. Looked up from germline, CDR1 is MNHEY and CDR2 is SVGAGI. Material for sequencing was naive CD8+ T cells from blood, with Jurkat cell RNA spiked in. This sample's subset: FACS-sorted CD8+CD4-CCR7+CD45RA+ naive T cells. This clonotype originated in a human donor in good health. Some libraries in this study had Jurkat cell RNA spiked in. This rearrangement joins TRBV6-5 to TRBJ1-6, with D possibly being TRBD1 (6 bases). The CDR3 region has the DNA TGTGCCAGCAGTTACGCGGGGCAGGGGTATTCACCCCTCCACTTT. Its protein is CASSYAGQGYSPLHF.